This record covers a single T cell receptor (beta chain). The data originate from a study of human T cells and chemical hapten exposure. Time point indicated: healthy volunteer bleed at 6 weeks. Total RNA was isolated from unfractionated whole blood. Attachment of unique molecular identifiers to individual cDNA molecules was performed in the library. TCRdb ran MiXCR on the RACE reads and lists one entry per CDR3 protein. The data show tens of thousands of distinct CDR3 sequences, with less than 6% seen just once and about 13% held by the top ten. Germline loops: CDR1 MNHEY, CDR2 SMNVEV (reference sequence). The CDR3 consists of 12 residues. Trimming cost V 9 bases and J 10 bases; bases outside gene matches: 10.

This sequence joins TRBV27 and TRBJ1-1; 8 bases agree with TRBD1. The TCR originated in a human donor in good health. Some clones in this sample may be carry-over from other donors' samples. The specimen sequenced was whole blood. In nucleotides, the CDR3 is TGTGCCAGTAGAGGGTACACAGGGGGAGCTTTCTTT. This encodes CASRGYTGGAFF.